This T cell receptor (beta chain) is from a study of metastatic and nonmetastatic thyroid tumors. Study-wide findings and caveats: Relative to benign nodules, malignant thyroid tumors were reportedly characterized by significantly elevated TCR beta diversity in blood and tumor.

With respect to this clone: Antigen: not known.

Trimming took off 4 bases at V and 3 bases at J, with 14 bases between the two ends. This CDR3 comprises 15 residues. CDR1 MDHEN and CDR2 SYDVKM come from the germline V gene. TCRdb used MiXCR to call clones anew from the PCR reads. The sample lists around 20,000 clones; approximately 30% were seen once. Patients underwent thyroid surgery, and none had received any treatment before it. The clonotype was recovered from a female donor with papillary thyroid cancer or a benign thyroid nodule (not recorded which). Some clones in this sample may be carry-over from other donors' samples. The sequenced material came from tumor tissue. V and J are TRBV28 and TRBJ2-3; D ambiguous. The CDR3 reads CASSSPPHLTDTQYF. The DNA of the CDR3 is TGTGCCAGCAGTTCCCCTCCCCACCTGACAGATACGCAGTATTTT.